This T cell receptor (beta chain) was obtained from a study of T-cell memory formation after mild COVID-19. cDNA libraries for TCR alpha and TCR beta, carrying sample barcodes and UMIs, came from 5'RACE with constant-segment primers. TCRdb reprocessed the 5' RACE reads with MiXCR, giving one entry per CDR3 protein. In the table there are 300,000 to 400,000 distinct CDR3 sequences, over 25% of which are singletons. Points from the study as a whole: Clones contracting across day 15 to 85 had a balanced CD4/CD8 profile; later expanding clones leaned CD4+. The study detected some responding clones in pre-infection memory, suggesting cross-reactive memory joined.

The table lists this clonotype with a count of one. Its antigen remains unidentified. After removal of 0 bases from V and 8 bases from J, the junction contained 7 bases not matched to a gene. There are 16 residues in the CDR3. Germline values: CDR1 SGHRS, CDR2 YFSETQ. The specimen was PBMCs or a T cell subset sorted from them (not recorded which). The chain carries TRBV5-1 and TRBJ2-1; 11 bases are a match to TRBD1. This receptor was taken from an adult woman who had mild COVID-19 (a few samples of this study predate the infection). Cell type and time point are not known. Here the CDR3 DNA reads TGCGCCAGCAGCTTGGGCGCTGGACAGGGGGCGGATGAGCAGTTCTTC. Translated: CASSLGAGQGADEQFF.